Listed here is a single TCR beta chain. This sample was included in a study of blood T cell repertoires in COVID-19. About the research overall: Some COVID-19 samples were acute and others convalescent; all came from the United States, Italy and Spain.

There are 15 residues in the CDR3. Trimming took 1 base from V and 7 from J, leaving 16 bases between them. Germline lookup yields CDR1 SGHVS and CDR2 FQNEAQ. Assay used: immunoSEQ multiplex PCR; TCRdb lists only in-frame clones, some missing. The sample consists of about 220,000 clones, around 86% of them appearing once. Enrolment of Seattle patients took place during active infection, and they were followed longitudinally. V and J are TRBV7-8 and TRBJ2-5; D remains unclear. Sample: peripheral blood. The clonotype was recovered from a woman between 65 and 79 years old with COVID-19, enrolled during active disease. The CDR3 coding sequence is TGTGCCAGCAGCTTAGTCGAGTCTACGACGGGGACCCAGTACTTC. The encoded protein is CASSLVESTTGTQYF.